This passage covers 10 T cell receptor beta chains from one sample sequenced in a study of blood T cell repertoires in COVID-19. Profiling relied on immunoSEQ multiplex PCR, and the TCRdb table lists in-frame clones only, not all of them. The sample includes some 270,000 clones, 86% of them seen just once. The sample taken for sequencing was peripheral blood. These receptors were obtained from a man in his forties with active or convalescent COVID-19.

The chain joins TRBV5-1 to TRBJ1-1; 7 nucleotides match TRBD1. J lost 1 base, V lost 6 bases, and 3 bases had no gene match. This CDR3 is 13 amino acids long. The germline CDR1 and CDR2 sequences are SGHRS and YFSETQ. CDR3 amino acids: CASKTGRNTEAFF. The CDR3 bases are TGCGCCAGCAAGACAGGGCGGAACACTGAAGCTTTCTTT. The full variable domain, with the rest looked up from reference TRBV5-1 and TRBJ1-1, is KAGVTQTPRYLIKTRGQQVTLSCSPISGHRSVSWYQQTPGQGLQFLFEYFSETQRNKGNFPGRFSGRQFSNSRSEMNVSTLELGDSALYLCASKTGRNTEAFFGQGTRLTVV.

J is TRBJ2-3 and V is TRBV5-5, with a weak D call TRBD1 (6 bases). The CDR3 extends over 16 amino acids. V was clipped by 4 bases and J by 2 bases, with 17 bases between them. Germline V gene data show CDR1 as SGHKS and CDR2 as YYEKEE (reference sequence). CDR3 DNA sequence: TGTGCCAGCAGCATGGGACACCTACAATACACAGATACGCAGTATTTT. This codes for CASSMGHLQYTDTQYF.

The chain carries TRBV19 and TRBJ2-2; the match to TRBD1 covers 7 bases. The CDR3 contains 16 residues. Trimming cost V 3 bases and J 0 bases; bases outside gene matches: 4. Germline V gives CDR1 LNHDA, CDR2 SQIVND (reference sequence). CDR3 loop: CASSISGTANTGELFF. For the CDR3, the DNA is TGTGCCAGTAGTATCTCCGGGACAGCGAACACCGGGGAGCTGTTTTTT.

The V gene is TRBV9, the J gene TRBJ2-1, with D maybe TRBD2 (6 bases). Germline-derived CDR1 and CDR2 are SGDLS and YYNGEE. Trimming stripped 1 base from V and 0 bases from J, with 8 bases between. This CDR3 has 15 residues. CDR3 loop: CASSVLATSYNEQFF. DNA of the CDR3: TGTGCCAGCAGCGTACTAGCGACCTCCTACAATGAGCAGTTCTTC.

This clone is a singleton in its sample. V is TRBV30 and J is TRBJ1-1; a possible D gene is TRBD1 (5 bases). CDR1 is GTSNPN and CDR2 is SVGIG in the germline V gene (reference sequence). CDR3 size: 13 residues. Trimming removed 3 bases from V and 1 base from J, with 9 bases in between. In DNA, the CDR3 is TGTGCCTGGAGGCGGGACCGGAACACTGAAGCTTTCTTT. Translated: CAWRRDRNTEAFF.

The chain combines TRBV6-6 with TRBJ1-2; the match to TRBD1 covers 12 bases. Germline V CDR1 and CDR2: MNHNY, SVGAGI (reference sequence). This CDR3 region has 16 residues. Unmatched junction bases numbered 13, after V lost 6 bases and J lost 8 bases. The CDR3 DNA reads as TGTGCCAGCAGACCCAACCGGGACAGGGGGCCGCAAGGCTACACCTTC. Its protein product is CASRPNRDRGPQGYTF.

V usage is TRBV25-1 and J usage is TRBJ2-3; 14 bases agree with TRBD2. Germline V lookup: CDR1 MGHDK, CDR2 SYGVNS. V gave up 3 bases and J gave up 0 bases; unmatched junction bases: 5. The CDR3 runs to 18 residues. Written as DNA, the CDR3 is TGTGCCAGCAGTGACGGGACTAGCGGGGGAGCTAGCACAGATACGCAGTATTTT. Translated, it gives CASSDGTSGGASTDTQYF.

The gene calls are TRBV5-1 and TRBJ2-7; D not certain. This CDR3 has 12 amino acids. Trimming took off 0 bases at V and 5 bases at J, with 6 bases between the two ends. The germline V gene encodes CDR1 SGHRS and CDR2 YFSETQ. The CDR3 nucleotides read TGCGCCAGCAGCTTGGATATCCACGAGCAGTACTTC. This encodes CASSLDIHEQYF.

The chain uses TRBV27 and TRBJ2-7; D remains ambiguous. V was shortened by 0 bases and J by 6 bases, with 9 bases between the two germline ends. Germline CDR1 and CDR2: MNHEY and SMNVEV (reference sequence). CDR3 length: 13 residues. CDR3 protein: CASSLSAVTEQYF. CDR3 in DNA: TGTGCCAGCAGTTTATCGGCAGTTACCGAGCAGTACTTC.

This chain connects TRBV6-1 to TRBJ1-2; D remains unclear. CDR3 size: 16 residues. CDR1 and CDR2 (germline): MNHNS, SASEGT. Trimming removed 3 bases at V and 4 bases at J, with 18 bases between. The CDR3 DNA follows: TGTGCCAGCAGTGACCTCCTAGATATTCCCCTCTATGGCTACACCTTC. It yields the protein CASSDLLDIPLYGYTF.